This T cell receptor (beta chain) stems from a study of CD8 T cells in ankylosing spondylitis. Findings and limits, study-wide: Clones tied to disease were said to be significantly enriched in matched ankylosing spondylitis synovial fluid. Within ankylosing spondylitis blood, a TCR beta motif made up of under 10 highly homologous variants appeared to be characteristic. Relatively rare in peripheral blood, disease-linked clones were also CD8+.

Per the germline V gene, CDR1 is MNHEY and CDR2 is SVGAGI. CDR3 length equals 17 residues. Trimming at V came to 0 bases and at J to 0 bases, leaving 2 bases not matched to a gene. This clonotype was recorded at least ten times. The antigen remains unidentified. It was by quantitative 5'-RACE with molecular barcodes that TCR beta libraries were made. TCRdb re-called the 5' RACE reads with MiXCR, one entry per CDR3 protein. The sample carries 39,000 or so distinct CDR3 sequences, about 9.4% recorded once. The gene calls are TRBV6-5 and TRBJ2-1; 10 bases fit TRBD2. The clonotype comes from a male donor with ankylosing spondylitis or in good health (not recorded which). The sequenced sample was blood, either unsorted or a sorted T cell fraction (not recorded which). The CDR3 loop is CASSYSPSGSSYNEQFF. The CDR3 DNA sequence: TGTGCCAGCAGTTACTCTCCTAGCGGGAGCTCCTACAATGAGCAGTTCTTC.